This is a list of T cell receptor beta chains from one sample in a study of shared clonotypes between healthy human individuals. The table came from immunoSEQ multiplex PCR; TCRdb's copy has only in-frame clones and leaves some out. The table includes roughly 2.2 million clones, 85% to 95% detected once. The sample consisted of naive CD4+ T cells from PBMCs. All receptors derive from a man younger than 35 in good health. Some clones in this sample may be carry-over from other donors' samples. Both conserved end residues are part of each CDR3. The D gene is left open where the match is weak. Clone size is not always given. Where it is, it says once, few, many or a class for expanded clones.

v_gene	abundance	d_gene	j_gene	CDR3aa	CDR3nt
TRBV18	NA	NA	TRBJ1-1	CASSLVRAKDGTEAFF	TGTGCCAGCTCACTGGTGAGGGCCAAGGATGGCACTGAAGCTTTCTTT
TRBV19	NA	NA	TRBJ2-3	CASSPDRYHTQYF	TGTGCCAGTAGCCCAGACAGGTACCATACGCAGTATTTT
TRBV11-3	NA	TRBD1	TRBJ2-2	CASSRRTGPTGELFF	TGTGCCAGCAGCCGAAGGACAGGGCCGACCGGGGAGCTGTTTTTT
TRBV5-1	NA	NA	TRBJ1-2	CASSLDDRGGYTF	TGCGCCAGCAGCTTGGACGATAGGGGTGGCTACACCTTC
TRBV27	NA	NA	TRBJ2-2	CASSQGEPGELFF	TGTGCCAGCAGCCAAGGTGAACCCGGGGAGCTGTTTTTT
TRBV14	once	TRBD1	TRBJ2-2	CASSPWDSNTGELFF	TGTGCCAGCAGCCCTTGGGACAGCAACACCGGGGAGCTGTTTTTT
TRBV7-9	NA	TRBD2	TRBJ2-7	CASSLVVAGRYEQYF	TGTGCCAGCAGCTTAGTGGTAGCGGGACGGTACGAGCAGTACTTC
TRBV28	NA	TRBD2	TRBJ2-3	CASSQLAGGADTQYF	TGTGCCAGCAGCCAACTAGCGGGAGGGGCAGATACGCAGTATTTT
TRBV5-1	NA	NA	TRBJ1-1	CASSLVSGLNTEAFF	TGCGCCAGCAGCTTGGTATCAGGGTTGAACACTGAAGCTTTCTTT
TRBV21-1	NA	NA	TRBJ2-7	CASSKEVRTPPYEQYF	TGTGCCAGCAGCAAAGAGGTGCGCACACCCCCTTACGAGCAGTACTTC
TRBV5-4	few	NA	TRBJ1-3	CASSQQDSGNTIYF	TGTGCCAGCAGCCAACAGGACTCTGGAAACACCATATATTTT
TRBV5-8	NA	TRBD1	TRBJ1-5	CASSRGQGFGQPQHF	TGTGCCAGCAGCCGGGGACAGGGGTTCGGTCAGCCCCAGCATTTT
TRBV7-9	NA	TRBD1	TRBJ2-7	CASSEGQGSYEQYF	TGTGCCAGCAGCGAAGGACAGGGGTCCTACGAGCAGTACTTC
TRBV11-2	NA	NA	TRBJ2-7	CASSPRVGYYEQYF	TGTGCCAGCAGCCCAAGGGTGGGTTACTACGAGCAGTACTTC
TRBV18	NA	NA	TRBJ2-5	CASSIALQTETQYF	TGTGCCAGTTCAATAGCGTTACAGACAGAGACCCAGTACTTC
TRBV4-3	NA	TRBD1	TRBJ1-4	CASSQVVQGGEKLFF	TGCGCCAGCAGCCAAGTGGTACAGGGGGGGGAAAAACTGTTTTTT
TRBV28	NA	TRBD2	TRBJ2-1	CASSFAGGPRNEQFF	TGTGCCAGCAGTTTCGCGGGAGGGCCCCGGAATGAGCAGTTCTTC
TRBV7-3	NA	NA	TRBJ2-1	CASSLYGGRSYNEQFF	TGTGCCAGCAGCTTATATGGCGGACGCTCCTACAATGAGCAGTTCTTC
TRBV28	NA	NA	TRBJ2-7	CASSAFLSGTGAYEQYF	TGTGCCAGCAGTGCCTTCCTTTCCGGGACTGGGGCTTACGAGCAGTACTTC
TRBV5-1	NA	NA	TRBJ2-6	CASSLEGSANVLTF	TGCGCCAGCAGCTTGGAAGGGAGTGCCAACGTCCTGACTTTC
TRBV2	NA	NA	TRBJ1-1	CASSERSGNTEAFF	TGTGCCAGCAGTGAGAGGTCCGGTAACACTGAAGCTTTCTTT
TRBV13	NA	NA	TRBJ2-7	CASSDSGGWSYEQYF	TGTGCCAGCAGCGACTCCGGGGGATGGTCCTACGAGCAGTACTTC
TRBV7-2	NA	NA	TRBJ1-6	CASSWGTSPLHF	TGTGCCAGCAGCTGGGGGACCTCACCCCTCCACTTT
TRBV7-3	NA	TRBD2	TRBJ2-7	CASSLSGSHEQYF	TGTGCCAGCAGCTTAAGCGGGAGCCACGAGCAGTACTTC
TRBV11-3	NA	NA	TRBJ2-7	CASSFSWDAGEQYF	TGTGCCAGCAGCTTCTCCTGGGACGCCGGCGAGCAGTACTTC
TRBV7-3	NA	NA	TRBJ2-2	CASSSGLANTGELFF	TGTGCCAGCAGCTCGGGCCTAGCGAACACCGGGGAGCTGTTTTTT
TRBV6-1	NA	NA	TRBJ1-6	CASILHSNSPLHF	TGTGCCAGCATCCTACATAGTAATTCACCCCTCCACTTT
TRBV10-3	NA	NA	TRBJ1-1	CAISYGLQGKAFF	TGTGCCATCAGCTACGGGCTACAAGGGAAAGCTTTCTTT
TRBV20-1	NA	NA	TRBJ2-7	CSAQQGGEQYF	TGCAGTGCTCAACAGGGAGGCGAGCAGTACTTC
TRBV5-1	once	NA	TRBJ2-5	CASSLFRAETQYF	TGCGCCAGCAGCTTGTTCAGGGCAGAGACCCAGTACTTC
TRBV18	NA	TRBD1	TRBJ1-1	CASSPLTGGRYTEAFF	TGTGCCAGCTCACCATTAACAGGGGGTAGGTACACTGAAGCTTTCTTT
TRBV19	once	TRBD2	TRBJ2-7	CASSNPPGRRYYEQYF	TGTGCCAGTAGTAACCCCCCCGGGAGGCGATACTACGAGCAGTACTTC
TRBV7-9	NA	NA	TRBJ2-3	CASSLARDSTDTQYF	TGTGCCAGCAGCTTAGCCAGGGATAGCACAGATACGCAGTATTTT
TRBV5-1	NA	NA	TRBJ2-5	CASSQRTQETQYF	TGCGCCAGCAGCCAACGTACCCAAGAGACCCAGTACTTC
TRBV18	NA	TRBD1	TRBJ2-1	CASSPRQGQVSYNEQFF	TGTGCCAGCTCGCCCAGACAGGGACAAGTGTCCTACAATGAGCAGTTCTTC
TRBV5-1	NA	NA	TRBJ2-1	CASSLGDTPNNEQFF	TGCGCCAGCAGCTTGGGGGATACTCCTAACAATGAGCAGTTCTTC
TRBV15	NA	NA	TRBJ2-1	CATSRDWEEQFF	TGTGCCACCAGCAGAGATTGGGAAGAGCAGTTCTTC
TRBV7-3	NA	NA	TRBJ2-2	CASSLIGWDTGELFF	TGTGCCAGCAGCTTAATAGGGTGGGACACCGGGGAGCTGTTTTTT
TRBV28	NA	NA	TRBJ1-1	CASSSREKAFF	TGTGCCAGCAGTTCGCGAGAGAAAGCTTTCTTT
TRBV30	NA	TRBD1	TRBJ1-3	CARGQGSGNTIYF	TGTGCCAGGGGACAGGGCTCTGGAAACACCATATATTTT
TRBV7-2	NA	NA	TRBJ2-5	CASSLIVGQETQYF	TGTGCCAGCAGCTTAATTGTTGGGCAAGAGACCCAGTACTTC
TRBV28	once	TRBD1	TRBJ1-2	CATSASPGQGLNYGYTF	TGTGCCACTTCCGCGTCTCCGGGACAGGGTTTGAACTATGGCTACACCTTC
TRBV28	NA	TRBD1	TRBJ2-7	CASTRTLAGGGEQYF	TGTGCCAGCACCCGCACTCTCGCAGGGGGTGGAGAGCAGTACTTC
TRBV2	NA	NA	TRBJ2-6	CASRQQEGISGANVLTF	TGTGCCAGCAGGCAACAGGAGGGAATCTCTGGGGCCAACGTCCTGACTTTC
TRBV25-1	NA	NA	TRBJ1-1	CASSEGKGRVTEAFF	TGTGCCAGCAGTGAGGGCAAGGGTAGGGTCACTGAAGCTTTCTTT
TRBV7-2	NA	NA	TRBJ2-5	CASSLGRVGETQYF	TGTGCCAGCAGCTTAGGCAGGGTCGGTGAGACCCAGTACTTC
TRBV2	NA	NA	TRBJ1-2	CASRDSGSYGYTF	TGTGCCAGCAGGGACAGTGGATCCTATGGCTACACCTTC
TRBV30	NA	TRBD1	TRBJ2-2	CAWFNSGTGSTGELFF	TGTGCCTGGTTTAATTCCGGGACAGGGTCCACCGGGGAGCTGTTTTTT
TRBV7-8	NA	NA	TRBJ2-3	CASSLVIYTDTQYF	TGTGCCAGCAGCTTAGTTATCTACACAGATACGCAGTATTTT
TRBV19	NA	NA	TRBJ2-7	CASSIETTTYEQYF	TGTGCCAGTAGTATTGAGACCACTACCTACGAGCAGTACTTC
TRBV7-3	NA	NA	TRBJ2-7	CASSFDREGEQYF	TGTGCCAGCAGCTTCGACAGGGAGGGCGAGCAGTACTTC
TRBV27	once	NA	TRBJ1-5	CASSPRRGVLVGQPQHF	TGTGCCAGCAGTCCCAGGCGTGGGGTTTTGGTTGGTCAGCCCCAGCATTTT
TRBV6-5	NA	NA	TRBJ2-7	CASSYSGRISYEQYF	TGTGCCAGCAGTTACTCCGGCAGGATAAGCTACGAGCAGTACTTC
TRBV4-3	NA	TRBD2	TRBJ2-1	CASSQDSSSGSYNEQFF	TGCGCCAGCAGCCAAGATAGTTCTAGCGGGAGCTACAATGAGCAGTTCTTC
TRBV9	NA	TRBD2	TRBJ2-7	CASSPTGTSGNGEQYF	TGTGCCAGCAGCCCCACGGGGACTAGCGGGAACGGCGAGCAGTACTTC
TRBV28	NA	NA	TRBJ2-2	CASRAPGTGELFF	TGTGCCAGCAGGGCCCCGGGCACCGGGGAGCTGTTTTTT
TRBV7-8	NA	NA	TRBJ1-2	CASSLDSYGYTF	TGTGCCAGCAGCTTGGACAGCTATGGCTACACCTTC